This TCR beta chain was captured in a study of beta chain features in type 1 diabetes. Study outcomes and limitations: Patients with Type 1 diabetes showed moderately but significantly shorter TCRB CDR3s in all four CD4+ subsets. The study found that naive, central memory and Treg TCRB repertoires appeared more similar in patients than in healthy donors.

This clone appeared a few times. Its target is unknown. Germline V gene lookup returns CDR1 SGHTA and CDR2 FQGNSA. This CDR3 contains 15 residues. V lost 5 bases to trimming and J lost 7 bases, with 15 bases between them. Expressed TCRB transcripts were sequenced after all isolated RNA was converted to cDNA. The protocol was immunoSEQ multiplex PCR, while the TCRdb copy is restricted to in-frame clones and leaves out a portion. In the table there are approximately 150,000 clones, about 9.1% of which are singletons. This TCR came from a woman between 40 and 55 years old in good health. The specimen sequenced was central memory CD4+ T cells from blood. The J gene is TRBJ1-6, the V gene TRBV7-2; maybe TRBD1 (6 bases). The CDR3 protein is CASSPGQRPNSPLHF. Written as DNA, the CDR3 is TGTGCCAGCAGCCCTGGACAGCGACCGAATTCACCCCTCCACTTT.